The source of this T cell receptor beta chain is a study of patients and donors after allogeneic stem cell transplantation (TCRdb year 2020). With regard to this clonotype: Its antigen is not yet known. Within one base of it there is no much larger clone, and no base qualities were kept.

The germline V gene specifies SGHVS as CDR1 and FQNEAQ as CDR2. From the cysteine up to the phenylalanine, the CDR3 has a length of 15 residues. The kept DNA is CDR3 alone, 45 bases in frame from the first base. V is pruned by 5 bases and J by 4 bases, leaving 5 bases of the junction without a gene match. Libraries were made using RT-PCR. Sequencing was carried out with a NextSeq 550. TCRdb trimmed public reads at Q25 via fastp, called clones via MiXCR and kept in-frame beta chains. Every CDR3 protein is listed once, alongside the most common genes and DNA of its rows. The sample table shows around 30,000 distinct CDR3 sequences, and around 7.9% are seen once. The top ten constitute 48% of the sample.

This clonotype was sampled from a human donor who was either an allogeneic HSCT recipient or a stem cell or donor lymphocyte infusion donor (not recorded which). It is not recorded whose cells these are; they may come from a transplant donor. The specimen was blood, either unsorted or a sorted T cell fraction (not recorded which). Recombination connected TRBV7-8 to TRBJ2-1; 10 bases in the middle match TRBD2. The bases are TGTGCCAGCAGCCCCGGACTAGCGGAATACAATGAGCAGTTCTTC. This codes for CASSPGLAEYNEQFF.